Each of the 14 T cell receptor beta chains below was sequenced from the same sample in a study of blood T cell repertoires in COVID-19. The protocol was immunoSEQ multiplex PCR, while the TCRdb copy is restricted to in-frame clones and leaves out a portion. The sample lists roughly 75,000 clones; 75% to 90% were seen once. Sequenced sample: peripheral blood. The receptors shown here come from an elderly man with COVID-19, enrolled during active disease.

The rearrangement links TRBV4-1 to TRBJ1-4, with TRBD1 matching over 7 bases. Unmatched junction bases numbered 6, after V lost 0 bases and J lost 8 bases. Per the germline V gene, CDR1 is MGHRA and CDR2 is YSYEKL. The CDR3 runs 15 residues. As DNA, the CDR3 is TGCGCCAGCAGCCAAGAAAGGGGGCTGCTCGAAAAACTGTTTTTT. Translated: CASSQERGLLEKLFF.

The chain combines TRBV27 with TRBJ1-2, with D unresolved. In germline, CDR1 is MNHEY, CDR2 SMNVEV (reference sequence). The CDR3 covers 15 residues. V dropped 2 bases and J dropped 4 bases, with 14 bases sitting between them. CDR3 DNA: TGTGCCAGCAGTTTAAGGCCTGAGGGAAGCTATGGCTACACCTTC. Encoded protein: CASSLRPEGSYGYTF.

This sequence joins TRBV28 and TRBJ1-1; D gene uncertain. Trimming removed 7 bases from V and 4 bases from J, with 10 bases in between. Germline V lookup: CDR1 MDHEN, CDR2 SYDVKM. This CDR3 comprises 12 residues. The chain's CDR3 is CASTDGVTEAFF. The CDR3, as DNA: TGTGCCAGCACAGACGGGGTCACTGAAGCTTTCTTT. Drawing the rest from reference TRBV28 and TRBJ1-1, the complete variable domain is DVKVTQSSRYLVKRTGEKVFLECVQDMDHENMFWYRQDPGLGLRLIYFSYDVKMKEKGDIPEGYSVSREKKERFSLILESASTNQTSMYLCASTDGVTEAFFGQGTRLTVV.

This chain uses TRBV7-9 with TRBJ2-2, with a weak D call TRBD1 (6 bases). The V gene's germline CDR1 is SEHNR and CDR2 FQNEAQ (reference sequence). The CDR3 contains 14 residues. Between the trimmed V and J ends, which lost 6 bases and 4 bases, there was a span of 12 bases. The CDR3 nucleotides are TGTGCCAGCAGATCCAGGGGAAGCACCGGGGAGCTGTTTTTT. Translated: CASRSRGSTGELFF.

The chain joins TRBV11-1 to TRBJ1-1, with D tentatively TRBD1 (5 bases). The CDR3 is made up of 12 amino acids. Between the trimmed V and J ends, which lost 5 bases and 10 bases, there was a span of 14 bases. The germline gives CDR1 SGHAT, CDR2 FQDESV (reference sequence). CDR3 coding DNA: TGTGCCAGCAGCCCTGTCGTCGGGGGAGCTTTCTTT. This sequence encodes CASSPVVGGAFF.

The chain uses TRBV5-6 and TRBJ1-1; D perhaps matches TRBD1 (6 bases). The CDR3 loop spans 13 amino acids. Germline-derived CDR1 and CDR2 are SGHDT and YYEEEE. V dropped 3 bases and J dropped 10 bases, with 16 bases sitting between them. The CDR3 nucleotides read TGTGCCAGCAGCTCCGGACAGATCCTCCGAGCTTTCTTT. This gives the protein CASSSGQILRAFF.

The table lists this clone with a few counts. This sequence joins TRBV7-8 and TRBJ1-4, with a tentative D call TRBD1 (6 bases). The V gene's germline CDR1 is SGHVS and CDR2 FQNEAQ. The CDR3 is 15 residues long. V dropped 5 bases and J dropped 4 bases, with 14 bases sitting between them. Here the CDR3 reads CASSREQGNNEKLFF. CDR3 in DNA: TGTGCCAGCAGCCGCGAACAGGGAAATAATGAAAAACTGTTTTTT.

This chain links TRBV7-2 with TRBJ1-2; tentative D call: TRBD1 (6 bases). Deletions cut 5 bases from V and 4 bases from J, with 11 bases between. This CDR3 region has 13 residues. Per germline, CDR1 SGHTA and CDR2 FQGNSA. CDR3 coding DNA: TGTGCCAGCAGCCCAGACAGGATCTATGGCTACACCTTC. It yields the protein CASSPDRIYGYTF. The complete variable domain, with remaining parts taken from reference TRBV7-2 and TRBJ1-2, reads GAGVSQSPSNKVTEKGKDVELRCDPISGHTALYWYRQSLGQGLEFLIYFQGNSAPDKSGLPSDRFSAERTGGSVSTLTIQRTQQEDSAVYLCASSPDRIYGYTFGSGTRLTVV.

The chain links TRBV9 to TRBJ1-6, with D uncertain. Looked up from germline, CDR1 is SGDLS and CDR2 is YYNGEE. This CDR3 is 15 amino acids long. V lost 5 bases and J lost 3, with 12 bases in between. The CDR3: CASSPAAVYNSPLHF. CDR3 sequence (DNA): TGTGCCAGCAGTCCAGCGGCAGTCTATAATTCACCCCTCCACTTT.

The chain combines TRBV6-5 with TRBJ1-5; 9 nucleotides align to TRBD1. Germline trimming cut 6 bases from V and 1 base from J; bases unmatched to any gene: 4. This CDR3 has 15 amino acids. In germline, CDR1 is MNHEY, CDR2 SVGAGI. CDR3 nucleotide sequence: TGTGCCAGCAGCCAACAGGGGGCAAGCAATCAGCCCCAGCATTTT. Translating gives CASSQQGASNQPQHF.

V is TRBV9 and J is TRBJ2-5; 10 bases align to TRBD2. J lost 5 bases, V lost 3 bases, and 7 bases had no gene match. CDR1 and CDR2 (germline): SGDLS, YYNGEE. This CDR3 comprises 15 residues. The CDR3 loop is CASSAPLAGGETQYF. The DNA for the CDR3 is TGTGCCAGCAGCGCCCCTTTAGCGGGGGGCGAGACCCAGTACTTC.

This chain links TRBV6-2 or TRBV6-3 with TRBJ2-5; 11 bases fit TRBD1. CDR3 length: 16 amino acids. Germline values: CDR1 MNHEY, CDR2 SVGEGT. V gave up 2 bases and J gave up 5 bases; unmatched junction bases: 7. The CDR3 DNA sequence: TGTGCCAGCAGTTACACCCCGGGACAGGGGGATGAGACCCAGTACTTC. Its translation: CASSYTPGQGDETQYF.

The chain employs TRBV5-1 and TRBJ1-1; D may be TRBD1 (5 bases). In germline, CDR1 is SGHRS, CDR2 YFSETQ. V lost 0 bases to trimming and J lost 0 bases, with 12 bases between them. There are 16 residues in the CDR3. The CDR3 DNA follows: TGCGCCAGCAGCTTGGAGCGGGGGGGAATGAACACTGAAGCTTTCTTT. Its protein product is CASSLERGGMNTEAFF.

This clone was recorded once. This rearrangement joins TRBV5-1 to TRBJ2-7, with TRBD1 as a possible D gene (5 bases). This CDR3 contains 14 residues. Trimming took 4 bases from V and 7 from J, leaving 18 bases between them. Germline CDR1 reads SGHRS; CDR2 reads YFSETQ. This chain's CDR3 is CASSQADISGEQYF. CDR3 coding DNA: TGCGCCAGCAGCCAGGCGGACATTTCTGGGGAGCAGTACTTC.